This T cell receptor beta chain was retrieved from a study of immune evolution from preneoplasia to lung adenocarcinoma. Using immunoSEQ multiplex PCR, the repertoire was profiled, and TCRdb retains in-frame clones only, with some absent. The sample records about 15,000 clones, approximately 80% being singletons. Macro-dissection enriched premalignant or tumor cells before nucleic acid extraction. Trimming stripped 5 bases from V and 9 bases from J, with 22 bases between. CDR3 length equals 14 residues. CDR1 is GTSNPN, CDR2 SVGIG, per germline (reference sequence). This chain connects TRBV30 to TRBJ2-5; the D gene is possibly TRBD2 (5 bases). Material: FFPE minimally invasive lung adenocarcinoma tissue. The source of this sequence is a person aged 70 to 79 with lung adenocarcinoma. CDR3 DNA sequence: TGTGCCTGGGACTTCTCGGGTTCTCGGGAATCCCAGTACTTC. Translation gives CAWDFSGSRESQYF.